This TCR beta chain is drawn from a study of blood T cell repertoires in COVID-19. Across the whole study: The analysed material was cDNA or gDNA that came from T cells, B-cell-depleted T cells, or PBMCs.

Authors' processing steps: Amplification with reference gene primers provided the estimates of nucleated cell counts. Sequenced by immunoSEQ multiplex PCR; TCRdb stores in-frame clones only, minus some. From that table come the V and J calls and clone size; the DNA was used to work out D and trimming. The sample lists about 100,000 clones, approximately 83% occurring once. CDR3 length: 15 residues. Trimming removed 0 bases at V and 7 bases at J, with 13 bases between. Germline V gene sequence: CDR1 LNHDA, CDR2 SQIVND (reference sequence). This clonotype was sampled from a man aged 55 to 70 with acute or convalescent COVID-19. Input material: peripheral blood. This sequence joins TRBV19 and TRBJ1-5, with D tentatively TRBD1 (5 bases). CDR3 in amino acids: CASSIEPREGQPQHF. CDR3 sequence (DNA): TGTGCCAGTAGTATAGAACCCAGGGAGGGACAGCCCCAGCATTTT. Drawing the rest from reference TRBV19 and TRBJ1-5, the complete variable domain is DGGITQSPKYLFRKEGQNVTLSCEQNLNHDAMYWYRQDPGQGLRLIYYSQIVNDFQKGDIAEGYSVSREKKESFPLTVTSAQKNPTAFYLCASSIEPREGQPQHFGDGTRLSIL.